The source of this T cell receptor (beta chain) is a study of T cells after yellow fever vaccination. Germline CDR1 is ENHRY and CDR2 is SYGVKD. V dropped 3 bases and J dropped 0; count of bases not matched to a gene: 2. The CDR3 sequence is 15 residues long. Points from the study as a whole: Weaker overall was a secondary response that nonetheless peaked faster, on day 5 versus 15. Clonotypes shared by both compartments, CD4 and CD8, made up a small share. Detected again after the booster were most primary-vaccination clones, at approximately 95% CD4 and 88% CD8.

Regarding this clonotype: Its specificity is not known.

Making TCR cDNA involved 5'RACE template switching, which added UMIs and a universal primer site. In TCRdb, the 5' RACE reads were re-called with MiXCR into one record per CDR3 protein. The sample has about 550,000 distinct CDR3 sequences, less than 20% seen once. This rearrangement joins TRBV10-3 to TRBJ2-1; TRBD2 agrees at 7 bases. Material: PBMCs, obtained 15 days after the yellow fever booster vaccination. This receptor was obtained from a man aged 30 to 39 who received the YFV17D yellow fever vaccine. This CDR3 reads CAISDRGSSYNEQFF. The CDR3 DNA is TGTGCCATCAGTGACCGCGGGAGCTCCTACAATGAGCAGTTCTTC.